This passage covers 21 T cell receptor beta chains from one sample sequenced in a study of shared clonotypes between healthy human individuals. The repertoire was sequenced with immunoSEQ multiplex PCR; TCRdb's copy has only in-frame clones and lacks some. This sample has around 450,000 clones, with around 79% found just once. Specimen: PBMCs. All receptors derive from a woman in her thirties or forties in good health. Some clones in this sample may be carry-over from other donors' samples.

This chain links TRBV2 with TRBJ2-7; unclear D gene. The V end lost 9 bases, the J end lost 0 bases, and 9 bases lay between the germline ends. Germline V gene data show CDR1 as SNHLY and CDR2 as FYNNEI. The CDR3 totals 12 residues. The CDR3 spells CASTPSSYEQYF. The CDR3 coding sequence is TGTGCCAGTACCCCAAGCTCCTACGAGCAGTACTTC.

In its sample, this clone was seen a few times. The chain is built from TRBV28 and TRBJ2-7; 12 nucleotides line up with TRBD2. CDR1 is MDHEN and CDR2 is SYDVKM in the germline V gene. J was trimmed by 0 bases and V by 4 bases; bases with no gene match: 7. CDR3 length: 17 amino acids. The CDR3 sequence: CASSSRRTSGVSYEQYF. The DNA for the CDR3 is TGTGCCAGCAGTTCTAGGAGGACTAGCGGGGTCTCCTACGAGCAGTACTTC.

The rearrangement joins TRBV29-1 to TRBJ1-3, with D possibly being TRBD1 (5 bases). V was clipped by 1 base and J by 4 bases, with 8 bases between them. This CDR3 contains 13 residues. Germline V CDR1 and CDR2: SQVTM, ANQGSEA. CDR3 amino acids: CSVEVTVGNTIYF. CDR3 coding DNA: TGCAGCGTTGAAGTGACAGTAGGAAACACCATATATTTT. The whole variable domain, remainder taken from reference TRBV29-1 and TRBJ1-3, is SAVISQKPSRDICQRGTSLTIQCQVDSQVTMMFWYRQQPGQSLTLIATANQGSEATYESGFVIDKFPISRPNLTFSTLTVSNMSPEDSSIYLCSVEVTVGNTIYFGEGSWLTVV.

The chain recombines TRBV7-8 with TRBJ2-1; TRBD1 agrees at 11 bases. Germline V CDR1 and CDR2: SGHVS, FQNEAQ. Trimming at V came to 5 bases and at J to 9 bases, leaving 15 bases not matched to a gene. The CDR3 covers 17 residues. For the CDR3, the DNA is TGTGCCAGCAGCACACGCATGGGAGGACAGGGGGCATTTGAGCAGTTCTTC. It is translated as CASSTRMGGQGAFEQFF.

The rearrangement links TRBV28 to TRBJ1-5; no definite D call. Trimming removed 5 bases from V and 6 bases from J, with 17 bases in between. The CDR3 is 15 amino acids. Germline V gives CDR1 MDHEN, CDR2 SYDVKM. DNA of the CDR3: TGTGCCAGCAGTCCTCACATGGAAGGGAGTCAGCCCCAGCATTTT. Translating gives CASSPHMEGSQPQHF.

The chain combines TRBV2 with TRBJ1-4; 8 bases align to TRBD1. The CDR3 is 16 amino acids. Trimming took 6 bases from V and 5 from J; bases not matched to a gene: 11. The germline CDR1 and CDR2 sequences are SNHLY and FYNNEI. Written as DNA, the CDR3 is TGTGCCAGCAGGCAAGGCAGGGGGCGCCTCAATGAAAAACTGTTTTTT. Residues: CASRQGRGRLNEKLFF.

V and J are TRBV7-2 and TRBJ2-7; TRBD2 matches at 7 bases. V gave up 7 bases and J gave up 2 bases; unmatched junction bases: 11. The germline V gene has CDR1 SGHTA and CDR2 FQGNSA. The CDR3 loop spans 15 amino acids. The CDR3 protein is CASTTMGGPTYEQYF. Written as DNA, the CDR3 is TGTGCCAGCACTACGATGGGAGGGCCCACCTACGAGCAGTACTTC.

The rearrangement joins TRBV6-4 to TRBJ2-1; 8 nucleotides match TRBD1. Germline CDR1 is MRHNA and CDR2 is SNTAGT. Trimming cost V 2 bases and J 6 bases; bases outside gene matches: 3. The CDR3 sequence is 14 residues long. As DNA, the CDR3 is TGTGCCAGCAGTGACACCACAGGGGGCAATGAGCAGTTCTTC. This codes for CASSDTTGGNEQFF.

This clone was counted between two and nine times. Other DNA sequences in the sample encode the same CDR3. The gene calls are TRBV6-5 and TRBJ1-4, with 7 bases that match TRBD1. The length of the CDR3 is 14 residues. The junction had 2 bases not matched to a gene; V was cut back by 2 bases and J by 5 bases. Germline V CDR1 and CDR2: MNHEY, SVGAGI. CDR3 amino acids: CASSYRGRNEKLFF. CDR3 coding DNA: TGTGCCAGCAGTTACAGGGGGCGAAATGAAAAACTGTTTTTT.

On this clone: Other DNA sequences of this sample code for an identical CDR3. The V and J genes are TRBV5-4 and TRBJ2-3; maybe TRBD2 (6 bases). Germline assignment: CDR1 SGHNT and CDR2 YYREEE (reference sequence). The V end lost 0 bases, the J end lost 2 bases, and 10 bases lay between the germline ends. The CDR3 contains 15 residues. CDR3 DNA sequence: TGTGCCAGCAGCTTGGGCGGCGGGGACACAGATACGCAGTATTTT. Protein sequence: CASSLGGGDTDTQYF. Variable domain in full (rest from reference TRBV5-4 and TRBJ2-3): ETGVTQSPTHLIKTRGQQVTLRCSSQSGHNTVSWYQQALGQGPQFIFQYYREEENGRGNFPPRFSGLQFPNYSSELNVNALELDDSALYLCASSLGGGDTDTQYFGPGTRLTVL.

This clone was counted a single time. The chain has TRBV28 and TRBJ1-1; perhaps TRBD1 as D (6 bases). In germline, CDR1 is MDHEN, CDR2 SYDVKM. CDR3 size: 16 residues. V lost 6 bases and J lost 0, with 17 bases in between. CDR3 protein: CASRTGGGLMNTEAFF. The DNA of the CDR3 is TGTGCCAGCAGGACTGGGGGGGGCCTGATGAACACTGAAGCTTTCTTT.

The chain links TRBV18 to TRBJ1-4; unclear D gene. The CDR3 totals 15 residues. V was clipped by 4 bases and J by 0 bases, with 9 bases between them. Germline V gene lookup returns CDR1 KGHSH and CDR2 LQKENI. DNA of the CDR3: TGTGCCAGCTCACGCTCGACTCCAACTAATGAAAAACTGTTTTTT. Translated, it gives CASSRSTPTNEKLFF.

The CDR3 here is CASSQDTGQLTGELFF. The CDR3 DNA reads TGTGCCAGCAGCCAAGACACCGGACAGCTTACCGGGGAGCTGTTTTTT. The V call is TRBV4-2, the J call TRBJ2-2; D is possibly TRBD1 (6 bases). V was cut by 0 bases and J by 5 bases, with 13 bases left in between. Germline values: CDR1 LGHNA, CDR2 YNFKEQ. This CDR3 contains 16 residues.

This chain joins TRBV19 and TRBJ2-3; D uncertain. The length of the CDR3 is 14 residues. V lost 4 bases and J 1 base, leaving 9 bases between the germline ends. CDR1 is LNHDA, CDR2 SQIVND, per germline (reference sequence). CDR3 nucleotide sequence: TGTGCCAGTAGTACCCCCAGGCGCACAGATACGCAGTATTTT. This encodes CASSTPRRTDTQYF.

The chain couples TRBV27 to TRBJ1-3; D unclear. V was trimmed by 2 bases and J by 0 bases, leaving 2 bases between them. Germline-derived CDR1 and CDR2 are MNHEY and SMNVEV (reference sequence). The CDR3 sequence is 13 residues long. CDR3 coding DNA: TGTGCCAGCAGTTTACACTCTGGAAACACCATATATTTT. It yields the protein CASSLHSGNTIYF.

The chain uses TRBV21-1 and TRBJ2-7. TRBV21-1 is reported as a pseudogene. This CDR3 has 9 amino acids. The chain's CDR3 is CRDSYEQYF. CDR3 DNA sequence: TGTAGGGACTCCTACGAGCAGTACTTC.

V is TRBV4-2 and J is TRBJ2-3; D unclear. The V gene's germline CDR1 is LGHNA and CDR2 YNFKEQ. CDR3 length: 13 residues. V was trimmed by 0 bases and J by 7 bases, leaving 8 bases between them. The CDR3: CASSQDGTHTQYF. For the CDR3, the DNA is TGTGCCAGCAGCCAAGATGGAACCCATACGCAGTATTTT.

The CDR3 here is CASSLVVMGTEAFF. CDR3 DNA: TGTGCCAGCAGCCTGGTGGTGATGGGTACTGAAGCTTTCTTT. The gene calls are TRBV6-1 and TRBJ1-1; D is uncertain. Trimming took off 6 bases at V and 5 bases at J, with 16 bases between the two ends. The length of the CDR3 is 14 residues. The germline CDR1 and CDR2 sequences are MNHNS and SASEGT.

The chain uses TRBV30 and TRBJ1-3, with a possible D match to TRBD1 (6 bases). Between the trimmed V and J ends, which lost 8 bases and 3 bases, there was a span of 11 bases. The CDR3 runs to 12 residues. CDR1 is GTSNPN, CDR2 SVGIG, per germline (reference sequence). Written as DNA, the CDR3 is TGTGCCCAAGGACAGTTTGGAAACACCATATATTTT. Amino acids: CAQGQFGNTIYF.

This chain uses TRBV18 with TRBJ2-5; tentatively, D is TRBD1 (6 bases). The J call may be in error: the DNA end matches TRBJ2-7 better. This CDR3 is built from 15 residues. Germline V lookup: CDR1 KGHSH, CDR2 LQKENI. CDR3 sequence reads: CASSPPGAPTYEQYF. CDR3 DNA: TGTGCCAGCTCACCACCGGGGGCCCCGACCTACGAGCAGTACTTC.

The chain has TRBV7-2 and TRBJ2-5; D remains unclear. In germline, CDR1 is SGHTA, CDR2 FQGNSA. The length of the CDR3 is 15 residues. V lost 5 bases, J lost 5 bases, and 18 bases lay in between. In DNA form, the CDR3 reads TGTGCCAGCAGCCTCGACCGGCTCACCGGGGAGACCCAGTACTTC. Encoded protein: CASSLDRLTGETQYF.